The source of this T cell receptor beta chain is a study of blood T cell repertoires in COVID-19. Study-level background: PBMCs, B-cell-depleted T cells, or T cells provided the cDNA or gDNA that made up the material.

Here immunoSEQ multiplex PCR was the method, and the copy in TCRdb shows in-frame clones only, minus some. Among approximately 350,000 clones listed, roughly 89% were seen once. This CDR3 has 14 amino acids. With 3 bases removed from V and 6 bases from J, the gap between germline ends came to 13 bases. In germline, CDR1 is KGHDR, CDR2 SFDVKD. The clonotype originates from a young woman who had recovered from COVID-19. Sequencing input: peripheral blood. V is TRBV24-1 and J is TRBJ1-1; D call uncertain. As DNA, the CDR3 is TGTGCCACCAGTGATCCCGGGTCATCGGCTGAAGCTTTCTTT. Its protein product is CATSDPGSSAEAFF.